This record covers a single T cell receptor beta chain. Its target antigen remains unknown. Base-call qualities are not available, and no considerably larger clone is one nucleotide away. The germline V gene gives CDR1 as MGHRA and CDR2 as YSYEKL. The CDR3, from cysteine to phenylalanine, totals 16 residues. Only the CDR3 DNA stays, 48 bases, in frame from base 1. From V the trimming removes 2 bases and from J it removes 4 bases, while the gene matches leave 8 bases of the junction unaccounted for. This record belongs to a study of T cell responses to AZD1222 COVID-19 vaccine (dated by TCRdb to about 2021). With respect to the entire study: AZD1222 recipients given second doses at about 4 weeks or at about 12 weeks were pooled, since spike-specific TCR depth and breadth were not found to differ between the two schedules. Trial participants were enrolled by age into 18-55, 56-69 and 70-plus year subgroups, with roughly 160, 29 and 62 TCR-sequenced participants respectively. A total of just over 230 trial participants underwent TCR sequencing, of whom about 210 received two doses of AZD1222 and around 25 received two doses of the MenACWY control vaccine. Here is what the overall study found, with its caveats: Most participants were white British and females outnumbered males, and the authors suggested that clonal diversity may have been underestimated. A significant rise in spike-specific TCR breadth and depth was observed after two AZD1222 doses relative to day 0 and relative to MenACWY recipients. Conclusions about previously exposed vaccinees are limited, since just 5 or 6 AZD1222 recipients were seropositive for SARS-CoV-2 at baseline. Epitopes outside the regions mutated in the B.1.351 and B.1.1.7 variants were reportedly recognized by nearly half of the unique spike-specific TCRs. The 56-69-year group was small, and its depth increase did not reach significance, likely because of low power. The vaccine-associated CD4 TCRs covered the entire spike protein, and the dominant responses fell in regions 160-218 and 743-854. Because no day 14 peak-response samples were available, the repertoires could be characterized only after the peak T cell response.

The time point label for this specimen denotes: baseline before first vaccination. Vaccinee samples came from UK trials COV001 and COV002, including a single-blind randomized controlled phase 2/3 trial of AZD1222 (ChAdOx1 nCoV-19) in healthy adults. For TCRbeta chain sequencing, PBMC samples were collected from trial participants at day 0 and at day 28 after the second dose. The CDR3 regions of human TCRbeta chains were analyzed by immunosequencing. For the original study's pipeline: TCRs in the repertoires were matched against a reference library of SARS-CoV-2-specific TCRs that had been generated with the MIRA antigen-specificity platform. Breadth was defined as the fraction of unique TCRs that were SARS-CoV-2-associated, and depth was defined as the fraction of total T cells that were SARS-CoV-2-associated. Using the MIRA data, every spike-specific TCR was mapped to the spike region that the TCR reacted to and assigned to either a CD4 or a CD8 class. Log10-transformed breadth and depth values were compared by one-way ANOVA with Sidak's multiple comparisons tests. Here the immuneACCESS table is served through TCRdb, limited to in-frame sequences with V and J called. Missing clones are a known gap in these copies; in checked studies unresolved V genes cover under half, and the rest lacks a known reason. V and J calls and clone size are those listed in that table; D and trimming were worked out from the DNA. The sample table lists under 150,000 clones, about nine tenths of them with a count of one. The ten largest make up about 15% of the sample.

The material was peripheral blood, obtained on day 0 of AZD1222 vaccination. The V gene is TRBV4-1 and the J gene is TRBJ2-7; a stretch of 10 junction bases matches TRBD1. This TCR came from an adult in good health. CDR3 protein: CASSQTRQGAPYEQYF. The DNA sequence reads TGCGCCAGCAGCCAAACGAGACAGGGGGCTCCGTACGAGCAGTACTTC.